Given below is one TCR beta chain in context. What it recognizes is unknown. Germline V gene lookup returns CDR1 SNHLY and CDR2 FYNNEI. CDR3 length: 13 amino acids. The data stem from a study of monozygotic twins with inflammatory bowel disease. General study points: Repertoire similarity did not differ between concordant and discordant twins, possibly owing to limited power.

Incorporation of UMIs carrying a 6-nucleotide sample barcode was performed by template switching. Two nested PCRs, run for approximately 16 and 9 cycles, were applied to TCRalpha and TCRbeta cDNA. For each CDR3 protein, TCRdb gives one entry from its re-call of the 5' RACE reads, without DNA. The ten most abundant clones cover 2.6% of a sample with about 380,000 distinct CDR3 sequences. Researchers collected around 2.6 ml of blood per donor. The TCR comes from a human donor with ulcerative colitis or Crohn's disease, or a healthy co-twin of an affected twin (not recorded which). The chain couples TRBV2 to TRBJ1-2. The source material was blood. CDR3: CASSEGVVYGYTF. The full variable domain, its missing parts supplied by reference TRBV2 and TRBJ1-2, is EPEVTQTPSHQVTQMGQEVILRCVPISNHLYFYWYRQILGQKVEFLVSFYNNEISEKSEIFDDQFSVERPDGSNFTLKIRSTKLEDSAMYFCASSEGVVYGYTFGSGTRLTVV.